These 8 T cell receptor beta chains were sequenced from one sample in a study of T cell repertoires in cytomegalovirus infection. Their target antigens are unknown. A single record per CDR3 protein comes from TCRdb applying MiXCR to the reads. This sample carries hundreds of thousands of distinct CDR3 sequences, roughly a third of them seen once, and the ten largest clones take roughly 18%. Sequences were derived from cultured PBMCs, sampled from culture after CMV antigen stimulation. The receptors come from a human donor in good health (CMV status not recorded). Some clones in this sample may be carry-over from other donors' samples.

This clonotype has just a few counts. This chain connects TRBV20-1 to TRBJ2-3, with 9 positions matching TRBD2. CDR3 length equals 17 residues. V lost 0 bases to trimming and J lost 3 bases; unmatched junction nucleotides: 10. Germline-derived CDR1 and CDR2 are DFQATT and SNEGSKA (reference sequence). The CDR3 region is CSARDPKRAGGTDTQYF. CDR3 nucleotides: TGCAGTGCTAGAGACCCGAAGCGCGCGGGAGGGACAGATACGCAGTATTTT.

The chain employs TRBV12-3 or TRBV12-4 and TRBJ2-7, with 14 bases matching TRBD2. This CDR3 region has 18 residues. Trimming at V came to 3 bases and at J to 3 bases, leaving 10 bases not matched to a gene. The CDR3: CASSLGLAGASIVYEQYF. Written as DNA, the CDR3 is TGTGCCAGCAGTTTGGGACTAGCGGGAGCCAGTATCGTCTACGAGCAGTACTTC.

The chain joins TRBV20-1 to TRBJ2-5; 7 nucleotides align to TRBD2. The CDR3 spans 15 residues. V was pared by 1 base and J by 5 bases, with 10 bases of the junction left unmatched. Germline CDR1 DFQATT, CDR2 SNEGSKA (reference sequence). In DNA form, the CDR3 reads TGCAGTGCTAGAGTAGGGACTACAGACATCGAGACCCAGTACTTC. Translated, it gives CSARVGTTDIETQYF.

The chain combines TRBV4-1 with TRBJ1-1, with D maybe TRBD1 (6 bases). The CDR3 is made up of 14 amino acids. Germline V CDR1 and CDR2: MGHRA, YSYEKL. Trimming took off 1 base at V and 5 bases at J, with 11 bases between the two ends. Here the CDR3 DNA reads TGCGCCAGCAGCCAAGTACCAGGGGAGACTGAAGCTTTCTTT. This translates into CASSQVPGETEAFF.

The V gene is TRBV6-5, the J gene TRBJ1-6; tentative D call: TRBD1 (6 bases). The CDR3 length is 16 residues. Germline V gene sequence: CDR1 MNHEY, CDR2 SVGAGI. Trimming took 6 bases from V and 7 from J, leaving 19 bases between them. As DNA, the CDR3 is TGTGCCAGCAGCCCTAACAGGGTTTTGTGGAATTCACCCCTCCACTTT. This gives the protein CASSPNRVLWNSPLHF.

This chain joins TRBV7-8 and TRBJ2-1, with D perhaps matching TRBD2 (7 bases). The CDR3 contains 14 residues. Trimming took 5 bases from V and 6 from J, leaving 14 bases between them. Germline values: CDR1 SGHVS, CDR2 FQNEAQ. As DNA, the CDR3 is TGTGCCAGCAGCGGGGGGGGGCTTCTCAATGAGCAGTTCTTC. Translating gives CASSGGGLLNEQFF.

V is TRBV28 and J is TRBJ2-7; D is ambiguous. Germline CDR1 is MDHEN and CDR2 is SYDVKM. The CDR3 contains 11 residues. Trimming took off 6 bases at V and 4 bases at J, with 7 bases between the two ends. For the CDR3, the DNA is TGTGCCAGCAGAACCCATTACGAGCAGTACTTC. This encodes CASRTHYEQYF.

In its sample, this clonotype was seen a few times. The chain is built from TRBV7-2 and TRBJ2-1; 9 bases are shared with TRBD2. This CDR3 has 16 amino acids. Germline V gene sequence: CDR1 SGHTA, CDR2 FQGNSA. Germline trimming cut 1 base from V and 4 bases from J; bases unmatched to any gene: 5. The CDR3 bases are TGTGCCAGCAGCTTAGTAAGCGGGGGGCAGTACAATGAGCAGTTCTTC. It encodes CASSLVSGGQYNEQFF.